A selection of T cell receptor beta chains follows, all from one sample in a study of blood T cell repertoires in COVID-19. TCRdb's table, derived via immunoSEQ multiplex PCR, lists solely in-frame clones and lacks some. The sample includes approximately 35,000 clones, 80% of them seen just once. Input material: peripheral blood. The receptors here all came from an elderly man with acute or convalescent COVID-19. Each CDR3 is given with its conserved first and last residue. Clone size is not always given. Where it is, it says once, few, many or a class for expanded clones.

J gene: TRBJ1-4
CDR3 length: 14
clone size: many
V gene: TRBV24-1
CDR3 protein: CATSPGTEGEKLFF

J gene: TRBJ1-6
CDR3 length: 14
clone size: .
V gene: TRBV30
CDR3 protein: CAWSPGGVDSPLHF

J gene: TRBJ2-1
CDR3 length: 15
clone size: .
V gene: TRBV7-9
CDR3 protein: CASSLSGGAYNEQFF

J gene: TRBJ2-1
CDR3 length: 13
clone size: .
V gene: TRBV9
CDR3 protein: CASSGAGYNEQFF

J gene: TRBJ1-2
CDR3 length: 14
clone size: .
V gene: TRBV5-4
CDR3 protein: CASSSGGSNYGYTF

J gene: TRBJ1-1
CDR3 length: 14
clone size: .
V gene: TRBV5-1
CDR3 protein: CASSPKQAPAEAFF

J gene: TRBJ2-2
CDR3 length: 15
clone size: .
V gene: TRBV21-1
CDR3 protein: CASSKKRGRTGELFF

J gene: TRBJ1-2
CDR3 length: 11
clone size: .
V gene: TRBV7-2
CDR3 protein: CASSLNYGYTF

J gene: TRBJ2-3
CDR3 length: 14
clone size: .
V gene: TRBV27
CDR3 protein: CASRVAGYTDTQYF

J gene: TRBJ1-2
CDR3 length: 14
clone size: .
V gene: TRBV2
CDR3 protein: CASSLTGAYYGYTF

J gene: TRBJ2-3
CDR3 length: 16
clone size: .
V gene: TRBV7-3
CDR3 protein: CASSLRAMRGTDTQYF

J gene: TRBJ2-7
CDR3 length: 14
clone size: once
V gene: TRBV9
CDR3 protein: CASSVEDSSYEQYF

J gene: TRBJ1-1
CDR3 length: 13
clone size: .
V gene: TRBV5-1
CDR3 protein: CASSARVGTEAFF

J gene: TRBJ2-7
CDR3 length: 13
clone size: .
V gene: TRBV6-5
CDR3 protein: CASRGLATYEQYF

J gene: TRBJ1-2
CDR3 length: 13
clone size: .
V gene: TRBV7-2
CDR3 protein: CASSFDRQYGYTF

J gene: TRBJ1-5
CDR3 length: 15
clone size: .
V gene: TRBV7-2
CDR3 protein: CASSAQTGAHQPQHF

J gene: TRBJ2-5
CDR3 length: 14
clone size: .
V gene: TRBV18
CDR3 protein: CASSRAGGAETQYF

J gene: TRBJ2-5
CDR3 length: 16
clone size: .
V gene: TRBV3-1/TRBV3-2
CDR3 protein: CASSQEDRGGAETQYF

J gene: TRBJ1-4
CDR3 length: 15
clone size: .
V gene: TRBV5-1
CDR3 protein: CASSRQQGTNEKLFF

J gene: TRBJ2-3
CDR3 length: 16
clone size: .
V gene: TRBV7-9
CDR3 protein: CASNNPAGGDTDTQYF

J gene: TRBJ1-2
CDR3 length: 14
clone size: once
V gene: TRBV19
CDR3 protein: CASLNRAGNYGYTF

J gene: TRBJ2-1
CDR3 length: 13
clone size: .
V gene: TRBV7-2
CDR3 protein: CASSPTGNNEQFF

J gene: TRBJ2-1
CDR3 length: 16
clone size: .
V gene: TRBV5-1
CDR3 protein: CASSIGSASLADEQFF

J gene: TRBJ1-5
CDR3 length: 18
clone size: .
V gene: TRBV18
CDR3 protein: CASSPPLEGQQSNQPQHF

J gene: TRBJ1-5
CDR3 length: 14
clone size: .
V gene: TRBV6-2/TRBV6-3
CDR3 protein: CASSYISSNQPQHF

J gene: TRBJ1-4
CDR3 length: 16
clone size: .
V gene: TRBV7-2
CDR3 protein: CASSLVAGGKGEKLFF

J gene: TRBJ2-6
CDR3 length: 16
clone size: .
V gene: TRBV5-6
CDR3 protein: CASSRTGDSGANVLTF

J gene: TRBJ1-2
CDR3 length: 17
clone size: .
V gene: TRBV4-3
CDR3 protein: CASSQEAERAVNYGYTF

J gene: TRBJ2-5
CDR3 length: 12
clone size: .
V gene: TRBV5-4
CDR3 protein: CAGSTSQETQYF

J gene: TRBJ2-5
CDR3 length: 16
clone size: .
V gene: TRBV11-3
CDR3 protein: CASSRGNRGRGETQYF

J gene: TRBJ2-5
CDR3 length: 15
clone size: .
V gene: TRBV11-3
CDR3 protein: CASSLVLASQETQYF

J gene: TRBJ2-2
CDR3 length: 22
clone size: .
V gene: TRBV7-2
CDR3 protein: CASSLADRPGLRISVDTGELFF

J gene: TRBJ1-5
CDR3 length: 13
clone size: .
V gene: TRBV2
CDR3 protein: CASKRQGNQPQHF

J gene: TRBJ1-1
CDR3 length: 16
clone size: .
V gene: TRBV4-2
CDR3 protein: CASSQAASEGGLSAFF

J gene: TRBJ1-2
CDR3 length: 13
clone size: .
V gene: TRBV11-2
CDR3 protein: CASSNPRTRGYTF

J gene: TRBJ2-7
CDR3 length: 12
clone size: .
V gene: TRBV30
CDR3 protein: CAWGFRAYEQYF

J gene: TRBJ1-2
CDR3 length: 13
clone size: .
V gene: TRBV6-5
CDR3 protein: CASSSGFGYGYTF

J gene: TRBJ2-5
CDR3 length: 17
clone size: .
V gene: TRBV7-3
CDR3 protein: CASAPTSGRAGRETQYF

J gene: TRBJ2-6
CDR3 length: 16
clone size: .
V gene: TRBV11-3
CDR3 protein: CASSSRQNSGANVLTF

J gene: TRBJ1-5
CDR3 length: 17
clone size: .
V gene: TRBV19
CDR3 protein: CASSPEGVMGGNQPQHF

J gene: TRBJ1-1
CDR3 length: 14
clone size: .
V gene: TRBV2
CDR3 protein: CASSVAGGNTEAFF

J gene: TRBJ2-5
CDR3 length: 12
clone size: .
V gene: TRBV6-5
CDR3 protein: CASRSSQETQYF

J gene: TRBJ1-2
CDR3 length: 13
clone size: .
V gene: TRBV10-1
CDR3 protein: CASPGGVNYGYTF

J gene: TRBJ2-5
CDR3 length: 15
clone size: .
V gene: TRBV19
CDR3 protein: CASSPRTGGQETQYF

J gene: TRBJ2-7
CDR3 length: 15
clone size: .
V gene: TRBV19
CDR3 protein: CASSIRAGNSNEQYF

J gene: TRBJ2-7
CDR3 length: 15
clone size: .
V gene: TRBV5-1
CDR3 protein: CASSLLSGRVHEQYF

J gene: TRBJ2-3
CDR3 length: 14
clone size: once
V gene: TRBV7-2
CDR3 protein: CASSPQGNTDTQYF

J gene: TRBJ1-2
CDR3 length: 13
clone size: .
V gene: TRBV19
CDR3 protein: CASSGTGNYGYTF

J gene: TRBJ2-7
CDR3 length: 16
clone size: .
V gene: TRBV30
CDR3 protein: CAWSGPRTGFNYEQYF

J gene: TRBJ1-5
CDR3 length: 15
clone size: .
V gene: TRBV5-1
CDR3 protein: CASSQGTDSNQPQHF

J gene: TRBJ1-4
CDR3 length: 15
clone size: .
V gene: TRBV3-1/TRBV3-2
CDR3 protein: CASSPSGGTNEKLFF

J gene: TRBJ1-1
CDR3 length: 14
clone size: .
V gene: TRBV10-3
CDR3 protein: CAISEYRENTEAFF

J gene: TRBJ1-3
CDR3 length: 14
clone size: .
V gene: TRBV19
CDR3 protein: CASRGQRNGNTIYF

J gene: TRBJ2-1
CDR3 length: 15
clone size: .
V gene: TRBV7-9
CDR3 protein: CASSPSGVSYNEQFF

J gene: TRBJ2-5
CDR3 length: 16
clone size: .
V gene: TRBV27
CDR3 protein: CASSLIPAGGRETQYF

J gene: TRBJ2-7
CDR3 length: 13
clone size: many
V gene: TRBV27
CDR3 protein: CASSLSGGGEQYF

J gene: TRBJ1-4
CDR3 length: 15
clone size: .
V gene: TRBV14
CDR3 protein: CASSPKGGAGEKLFF

J gene: TRBJ1-2
CDR3 length: 14
clone size: .
V gene: TRBV19
CDR3 protein: CASPGEGVSGGYTF

J gene: TRBJ2-2
CDR3 length: 16
clone size: .
V gene: TRBV7-9
CDR3 protein: CASSLWGTANTGELFF

J gene: TRBJ2-2
CDR3 length: 14
clone size: .
V gene: TRBV20-1
CDR3 protein: CSASETGMRGELFF